A selection of T cell receptor beta chains follows, all from one sample in a study of blood T cell repertoires in COVID-19. The table came from immunoSEQ multiplex PCR; TCRdb's copy has only in-frame clones and leaves some out. The repertoire includes 120,000 to 150,000 clones, around 80% of them detected once, and almost 6.5% sits in the top ten. Sequenced sample: peripheral blood. Every receptor here comes from a human donor in a cohort sampled during active COVID-19. The CDR3 runs from the conserved cysteine through the conserved F or W. D genes are given only for firm matches. The size of a clone is reported for some rows only, either as once, few or many, or as a class for expanded clones.

TRBV5-1	.	.	TRBJ2-3	CASSSGQDTQYF	TGCGCCAGCAGCTCGGGTCAAGATACGCAGTATTTT
TRBV6-2/TRBV6-3	.	.	TRBJ2-5	CASSYAGPQETQYF	TGTGCCAGCAGTTACGCGGGGCCCCAAGAGACCCAGTACTTC
TRBV20-1	.	.	TRBJ1-5	CSASSGPQHF	TGCAGTGCTAGCTCGGGTCCCCAGCATTTT
TRBV3-1/TRBV3-2	.	.	TRBJ1-1	CASSYYGNTEAFF	TGTGCCAGCAGCTACTACGGGAACACTGAAGCTTTCTTT
TRBV7-3	.	few	TRBJ2-5	CASSLDGGFVETQYF	TGTGCCAGCAGCTTAGACGGGGGATTTGTGGAGACCCAGTACTTC
TRBV11-1	.	.	TRBJ1-3	CASSLERSGNTIYF	TGTGCCAGCAGCTTGGAGCGCTCTGGAAACACCATATATTTT
TRBV12-3/TRBV12-4	TRBD1	.	TRBJ1-5	CASRQDRAQPQHF	TGTGCCAGCAGACAAGACAGGGCCCAGCCCCAGCATTTT
TRBV5-1	.	once	TRBJ2-7	CASVLRPGDAYEQYF	TGCGCCAGCGTCCTAAGGCCCGGGGATGCCTACGAGCAGTACTTC
TRBV3-1/TRBV3-2	.	.	TRBJ1-1	CASSQDTVRGTEAFF	TGTGCCAGCAGCCAAGATACAGTAAGGGGCACTGAAGCTTTCTTT
TRBV5-1	.	.	TRBJ2-3	CASKEANTDTQYF	TGCGCCAGCAAGGAAGCGAACACAGATACGCAGTATTTT
TRBV6-2/TRBV6-3	TRBD2	.	TRBJ2-1	CASSPAEERGVDNEQFF	TGTGCCAGCAGTCCCGCTGAAGAGCGGGGGGTAGACAATGAGCAGTTCTTC
TRBV24-1	.	.	TRBJ2-1	CATGGGGPYNEQFF	TGTGCCACCGGTGGGGGGGGGCCTTACAATGAGCAGTTCTTC
TRBV19	TRBD2	.	TRBJ2-7	CASSMAGHNGGKQYF	TGTGCCAGTAGTATGGCAGGCCATAACGGGGGGAAGCAGTACTTC
TRBV11-2	TRBD1	.	TRBJ2-7	CASSFDREIGEQYF	TGTGCCAGCAGCTTCGACAGGGAAATCGGCGAGCAGTACTTC